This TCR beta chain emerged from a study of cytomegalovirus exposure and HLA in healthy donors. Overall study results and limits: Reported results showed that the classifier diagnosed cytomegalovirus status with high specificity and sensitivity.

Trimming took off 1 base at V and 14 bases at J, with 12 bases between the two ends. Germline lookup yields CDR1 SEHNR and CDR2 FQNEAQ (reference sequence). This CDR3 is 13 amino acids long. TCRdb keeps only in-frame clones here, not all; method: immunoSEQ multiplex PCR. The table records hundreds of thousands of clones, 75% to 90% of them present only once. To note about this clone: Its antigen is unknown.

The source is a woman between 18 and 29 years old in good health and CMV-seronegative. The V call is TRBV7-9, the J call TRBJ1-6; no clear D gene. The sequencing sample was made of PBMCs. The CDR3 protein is CASSLESIVALHF. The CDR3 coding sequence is TGTGCCAGCAGCTTAGAAAGTATAGTAGCCCTCCACTTT.